Sequencing of this T cell receptor beta chain was carried out in a study of CD8 T cells in ankylosing spondylitis. Study-level findings and limits: The authors reported significant enrichment of disease-linked clones in matched ankylosing spondylitis synovial fluid.

CDR1 and CDR2 (germline): DFQATT, SNEGSKA (reference sequence). This CDR3 has 13 residues. The V gene lost 2 bases and the J gene lost 2 bases, with 10 bases spanning the gap. Many counts were recorded for this clonotype. Antigen specificity is unknown. TCRdb processed the 5' RACE reads anew with MiXCR; each CDR3 protein has one entry. Of some 150,000 distinct CDR3 sequences listed, about an eighth were seen once; the top ten hold about 4%. The TCR originated in a female donor with ankylosing spondylitis or in good health (not recorded which). The sample taken for sequencing was blood, either unsorted or a sorted T cell fraction (not recorded which). The chain joins TRBV20-1 to TRBJ2-7; D remains ambiguous. DNA for the CDR3: TGCAGTGCTAGATCCCTCACCACCTACGAGCAGTACTTC. Its translation: CSARSLTTYEQYF.